The 4 T cell receptor beta chains given below trace back to one sample, sequenced in a study of blood T cell repertoires in COVID-19. The method was immunoSEQ multiplex PCR; TCRdb's version includes in-frame clones alone and lacks a portion of them. The table shows tens of thousands of clones, with 65% to 90% occurring only once. The material sequenced was peripheral blood. The receptors originated from a man aged 30 to 45 with COVID-19, enrolled during active disease.

In nucleotides, the CDR3 is TGTGCCAGCAGCTTAAGGGACAGTATCGGGTTCGCTGAAGCTTTCTTT. Protein product: CASSLRDSIGFAEAFF. This rearrangement joins TRBV7-8 to TRBJ1-1; TRBD1 matches at 7 bases. Per germline, CDR1 SGHVS and CDR2 FQNEAQ. The CDR3 has 16 residues. V shed 2 bases, J shed 6 bases, and the junction held 12 bases outside the gene matches.

There are a few counts of this clone. V is TRBV6-5 and J is TRBJ2-5, with 7 bases matching TRBD1. The CDR3 has 15 amino acids. Germline V CDR1 and CDR2: MNHEY, SVGAGI. The V segment lost 0 bases and the J segment 0 bases; nucleotides outside the gene matches: 1. The CDR3 protein is CASSYSDRYQETQYF. As DNA, the CDR3 is TGTGCCAGCAGTTACTCGGACAGGTACCAAGAGACCCAGTACTTC.

The chain has TRBV5-6 and TRBJ1-4; D not certain. Deletions cut 4 bases from V and 3 bases from J, with 16 bases between. The CDR3 consists of 16 residues. Per germline, CDR1 SGHDT and CDR2 YYEEEE. The CDR3, as DNA: TGTGCCAGCAGCCCCTCAGGTTGGCGGGCTAATGAAAAACTGTTTTTT. Translation: CASSPSGWRANEKLFF.

V and J are TRBV28 and TRBJ2-3; 7 bases are shared with TRBD1. Germline values: CDR1 MDHEN, CDR2 SYDVKM. V gave up 2 bases and J gave up 7 bases; unmatched junction bases: 6. The CDR3 covers 14 residues. The CDR3 sequence is CASSLRGPVYTQYF. The CDR3 nucleotides are TGTGCCAGCAGTTTAAGGGGGCCCGTATATACGCAGTATTTT.